The 7 T cell receptor beta chains listed next were all sequenced from one sample in a study of blood T cell repertoires in COVID-19 (dated by TCRdb to 2018 to 2020). Library preparation was by the immunoSEQ multiplex PCR assay. Drawn from immuneACCESS, this table holds only the in-frame rearrangements with V and J called that TCRdb kept. Clones are partly lost; checked studies trace under half to an unresolved V gene and leave the rest unexplained. Across this sample there are tens of thousands of clones, with about 85% seen only once. The top ten clonotypes cover 4.3% of the sample. Material for sequencing was peripheral blood. The receptors derive from a man aged 60 to 75 with acute or convalescent COVID-19.

This chain links TRBV7-2 with TRBJ1-2; TRBD1 aligns across 7 bases. V lost 4 bases and J lost 8; bases outside the gene matches: 10. CDR3 length: 14 residues. CDR1 is SGHTA and CDR2 is FQGNSA in the germline V gene. For the CDR3, the DNA is TGTGCCAGCAGCTATATACAGGGGCCTAGGGGCTACACCTTC. Translation gives CASSYIQGPRGYTF.

The chain has TRBV7-3 and TRBJ1-3, with no clear D. The germline CDR1 and CDR2 sequences are SGHTA and FQGTGA. The CDR3 contains 15 residues. Deletions cut 1 base from V and 2 bases from J, with 9 bases between. CDR3 DNA: TGTGCCAGCAGCTTAAGGGCAAGTCCTGGAAACACCATATATTTT. Its protein product is CASSLRASPGNTIYF.

This chain links TRBV18 with TRBJ2-7; 10 bases agree with TRBD2. Per germline, CDR1 KGHSH and CDR2 LQKENI. This CDR3 has 14 residues. V shed 6 bases and J 7 bases; nucleotides not matched to a gene: 9. The DNA for the CDR3 is TGTGCCAGCTCCCCCGGGACTAGCGCCTCTGAGCAGTACTTC. Encoded protein: CASSPGTSASEQYF.

This clone was counted only a few times. In the same sample, other DNA sequences code for this CDR3. This chain uses TRBV5-5 with TRBJ1-5; 7 nucleotides match TRBD1. Germline V gives CDR1 SGHKS, CDR2 YYEKEE (reference sequence). V lost 3 bases and J lost 0; bases outside the gene matches: 3. The CDR3 is 15 residues long. The CDR3 here is CASSSGTVSNQPQHF. The CDR3, as DNA: TGTGCCAGCAGCTCTGGGACAGTTAGCAATCAGCCCCAGCATTTT.

The rearrangement links TRBV20-1 to TRBJ1-1; 7 bases map to TRBD1. The V gene's germline CDR1 is DFQATT and CDR2 SNEGSKA (reference sequence). This CDR3 is built from 14 residues. After removal of 3 bases from V and 4 bases from J, the junction contained 8 bases not matched to a gene. In DNA form, the CDR3 reads TGCAGTGCTAGTAGCGACAGGGTGGGCACTGAAGCTTTCTTT. Translation: CSASSDRVGTEAFF.

The genes are TRBV27 and TRBJ2-5; 11 nucleotides agree with TRBD2. V was pared by 6 bases and J by 1 base, with 4 bases of the junction left unmatched. This CDR3 is built from 15 residues. Germline CDR1 MNHEY, CDR2 SMNVEV (reference sequence). The CDR3 region is CASRSSGGSQETQYF. The CDR3, as DNA: TGTGCCAGCAGGTCTAGCGGGGGGAGCCAAGAGACCCAGTACTTC.

This chain connects TRBV19 to TRBJ1-5, with D possibly matching TRBD1 (5 bases). V was pared by 3 bases and J by 2 bases, with 11 bases between. Germline V gene sequence: CDR1 LNHDA, CDR2 SQIVND (reference sequence). CDR3 length: 15 amino acids. The CDR3 nucleotides read TGTGCCAGTAGTATGTGGGGCAAAGGCAATCAGCCCCAGCATTTT. Translation: CASSMWGKGNQPQHF.